The sequence of this TCR beta chain was determined in a study of shared clonotypes between healthy human individuals. Regarding the study as a whole: Naive subsets typically showed greater estimated richness than memory subsets.

Details on this clone: Its target is unknown.

TCRdb keeps only in-frame clones here, not all; method: immunoSEQ multiplex PCR. The sample carries about 2.4 million clones, around nine tenths recorded once. The CDR3 totals 14 residues. Germline V gives CDR1 SGHTA, CDR2 FQGNSA. V dropped 6 bases and J dropped 4; count of bases not matched to a gene: 3. The sample was naive CD4+ T cells sorted from blood. Subset specified: CD45RA+ positively selected. This chain links TRBV7-2 with TRBJ2-3, with 11 bases matching TRBD2. The clonotype comes from a man aged 18 to 29 in good health. The DNA of the CDR3 is TGTGCCAGCAGGACTAGCGGGACCGCAGATACGCAGTATTTT. Translated, it gives CASRTSGTADTQYF.